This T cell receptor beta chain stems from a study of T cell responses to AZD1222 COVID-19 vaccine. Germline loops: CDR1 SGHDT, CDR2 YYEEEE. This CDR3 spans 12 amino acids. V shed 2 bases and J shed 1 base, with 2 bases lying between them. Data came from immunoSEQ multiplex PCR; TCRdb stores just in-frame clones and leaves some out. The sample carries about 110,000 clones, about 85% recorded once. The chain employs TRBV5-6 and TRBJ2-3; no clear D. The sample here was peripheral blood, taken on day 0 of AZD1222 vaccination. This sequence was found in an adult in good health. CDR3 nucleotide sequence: TGTGCCAGCAGCTTCGGCACAGATACGCAGTATTTT. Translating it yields CASSFGTDTQYF.